In this sample, the clone carrying this T cell receptor beta chain turned up once. TCRdb's table, derived via immunoSEQ multiplex PCR, lists solely in-frame clones and lacks some. This sample carries more than 100,000 clones, around 91% of them seen once, and the ten largest clones take roughly 0.88%. The data are from a study of T cell changes during pregnancy in multiple sclerosis. From germline, CDR1 is SNHLY and CDR2 FYNNEI. V was shortened by 7 bases and J by 7 bases, with 19 bases between the two germline ends. The CDR3 is 14 residues long. The chain has TRBV2 and TRBJ2-5, with D possibly TRBD2 on 6 matching bases. The clonotype comes from a female donor with multiple sclerosis, enrolled in a pregnancy study. The material sequenced was peripheral blood, taken after pregnancy. CDR3 region: CASIPLAGPGTQYF. The CDR3 region has the DNA TGTGCCAGCATTCCCCTCGCGGGACCGGGGACCCAGTACTTC.